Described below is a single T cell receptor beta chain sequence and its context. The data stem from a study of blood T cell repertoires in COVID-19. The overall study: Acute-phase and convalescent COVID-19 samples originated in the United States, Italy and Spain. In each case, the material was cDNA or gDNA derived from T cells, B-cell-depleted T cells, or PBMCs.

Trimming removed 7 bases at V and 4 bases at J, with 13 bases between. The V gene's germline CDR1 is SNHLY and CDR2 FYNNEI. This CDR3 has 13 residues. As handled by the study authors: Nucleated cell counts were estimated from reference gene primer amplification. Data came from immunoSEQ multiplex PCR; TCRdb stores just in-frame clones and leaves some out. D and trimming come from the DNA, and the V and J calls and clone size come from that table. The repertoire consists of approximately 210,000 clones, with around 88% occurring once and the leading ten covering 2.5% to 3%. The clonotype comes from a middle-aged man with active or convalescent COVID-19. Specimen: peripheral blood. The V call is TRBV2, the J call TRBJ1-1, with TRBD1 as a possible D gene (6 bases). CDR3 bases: TGTGCCAGCATGGGGGGGGCGGTCACTGAAGCTTTCTTT. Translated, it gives CASMGGAVTEAFF. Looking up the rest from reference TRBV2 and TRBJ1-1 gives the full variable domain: EPEVTQTPSHQVTQMGQEVILRCVPISNHLYFYWYRQILGQKVEFLVSFYNNEISEKSEIFDDQFSVERPDGSNFTLKIRSTKLEDSAMYFCASMGGAVTEAFFGQGTRLTVV.